This T cell receptor (beta chain) appears in the sequencing data of a study of shared clonotypes between healthy human individuals. The germline CDR1 and CDR2 sequences are SGHVS and FQNEAQ. The CDR3 is 14 residues long. V was clipped by 5 bases and J by 8 bases, with 16 bases between them. Method: immunoSEQ multiplex PCR; TCRdb's copy keeps in-frame clones and lacks some. The data hold 450,000 to 500,000 clones, with 76% observed a single time. The source of this sequence is a woman in her 40s in good health. Some clones in this sample may be carry-over from other donors' samples. V gene TRBV7-8 combines with J gene TRBJ1-5; the D gene is possibly TRBD1 (5 bases). The sequenced material came from PBMCs. DNA of the CDR3: TGTGCCAGCAGCCGGGACCGGACCGGAGAGCCCCAGCATTTT. As protein: CASSRDRTGEPQHF.